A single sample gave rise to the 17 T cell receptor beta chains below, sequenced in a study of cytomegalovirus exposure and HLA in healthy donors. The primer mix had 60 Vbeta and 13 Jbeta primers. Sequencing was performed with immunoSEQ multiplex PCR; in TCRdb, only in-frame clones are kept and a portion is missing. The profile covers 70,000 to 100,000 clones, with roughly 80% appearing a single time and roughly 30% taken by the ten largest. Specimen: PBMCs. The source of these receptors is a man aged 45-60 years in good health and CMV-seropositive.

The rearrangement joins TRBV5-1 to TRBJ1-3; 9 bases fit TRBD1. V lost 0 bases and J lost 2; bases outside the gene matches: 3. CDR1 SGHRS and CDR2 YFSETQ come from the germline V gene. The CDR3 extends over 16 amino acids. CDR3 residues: CASSLDRGRAGNTIYF. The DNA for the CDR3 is TGCGCCAGCAGCTTGGACAGGGGGCGCGCTGGAAACACCATATATTTT.

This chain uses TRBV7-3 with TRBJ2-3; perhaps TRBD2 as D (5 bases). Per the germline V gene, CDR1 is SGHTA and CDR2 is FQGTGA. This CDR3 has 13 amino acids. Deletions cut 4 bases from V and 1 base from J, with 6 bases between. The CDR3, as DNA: TGTGCCAGCAGCTCCGGGGGCACAGATACGCAGTATTTT. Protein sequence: CASSSGGTDTQYF. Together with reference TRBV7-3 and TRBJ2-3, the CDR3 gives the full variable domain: GAGVSQTPSNKVTEKGKYVELRCDPISGHTALYWYRQSLGQGPEFLIYFQGTGAADDSGLPNDRFFAVRPEGSVSTLKIQRTERGDSAVYLCASSSGGTDTQYFGPGTRLTVL.

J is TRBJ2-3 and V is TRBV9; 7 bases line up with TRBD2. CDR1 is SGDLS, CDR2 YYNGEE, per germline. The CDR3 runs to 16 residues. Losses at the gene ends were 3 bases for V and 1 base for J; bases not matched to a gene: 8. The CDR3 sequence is CASSATTSAGTDTQYF. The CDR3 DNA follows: TGTGCCAGCAGCGCCACCACTAGCGCGGGCACAGATACGCAGTATTTT.

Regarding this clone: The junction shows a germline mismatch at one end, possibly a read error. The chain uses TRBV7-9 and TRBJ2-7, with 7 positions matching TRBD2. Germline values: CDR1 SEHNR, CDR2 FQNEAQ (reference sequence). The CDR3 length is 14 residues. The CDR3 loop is CASSASGARQSHLF. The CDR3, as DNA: TGTGCCAGCAGCGCTAGCGGAGCTCGACAATCGCACCTTTTC.

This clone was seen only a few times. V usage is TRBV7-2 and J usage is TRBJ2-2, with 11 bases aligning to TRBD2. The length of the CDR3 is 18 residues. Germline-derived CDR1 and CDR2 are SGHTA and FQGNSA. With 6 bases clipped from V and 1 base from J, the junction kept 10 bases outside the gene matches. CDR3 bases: TGTGCCAGCAGTTCTCATCCGGGACTAGCGGTGAACACCGGGGAGCTGTTTTTT. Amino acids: CASSSHPGLAVNTGELFF.

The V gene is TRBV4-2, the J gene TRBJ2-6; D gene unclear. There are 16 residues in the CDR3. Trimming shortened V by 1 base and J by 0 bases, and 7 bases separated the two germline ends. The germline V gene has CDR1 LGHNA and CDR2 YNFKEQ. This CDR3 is CASSQGGHSGANVLTF. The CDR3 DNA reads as TGTGCCAGCAGCCAAGGAGGCCACTCTGGGGCCAACGTCCTGACTTTC.

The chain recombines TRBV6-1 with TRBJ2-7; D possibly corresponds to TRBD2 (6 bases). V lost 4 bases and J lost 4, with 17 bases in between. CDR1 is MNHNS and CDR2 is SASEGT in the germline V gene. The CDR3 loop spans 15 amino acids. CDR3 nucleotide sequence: TGTGCCAGCAGTGGGGCTTGGTGGGAGGAATACGAGCAGTACTTC. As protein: CASSGAWWEEYEQYF.

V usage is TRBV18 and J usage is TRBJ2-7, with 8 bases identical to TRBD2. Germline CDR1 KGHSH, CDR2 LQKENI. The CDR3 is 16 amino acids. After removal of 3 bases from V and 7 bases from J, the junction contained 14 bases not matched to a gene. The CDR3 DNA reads TGTGCCAGCTCACCGGTAGCGGGATACCAAAGCTATGAGCAGTACTTC. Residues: CASSPVAGYQSYEQYF.

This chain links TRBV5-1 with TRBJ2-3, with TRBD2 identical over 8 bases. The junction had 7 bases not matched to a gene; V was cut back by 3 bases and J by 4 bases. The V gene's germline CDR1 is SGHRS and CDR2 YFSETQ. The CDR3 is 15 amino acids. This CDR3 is CASSSGGVSADTQYF. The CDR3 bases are TGCGCCAGCAGCTCGGGAGGGGTATCGGCAGATACGCAGTATTTT.

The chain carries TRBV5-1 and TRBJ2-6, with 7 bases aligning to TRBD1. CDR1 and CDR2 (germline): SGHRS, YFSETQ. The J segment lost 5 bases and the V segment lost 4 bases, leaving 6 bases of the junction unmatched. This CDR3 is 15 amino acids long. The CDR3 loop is CASSNTGARANVLTF. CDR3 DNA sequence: TGCGCCAGCAGCAATACAGGGGCTCGGGCCAACGTCCTGACTTTC. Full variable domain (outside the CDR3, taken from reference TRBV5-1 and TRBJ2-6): KAGVTQTPRYLIKTRGQQVTLSCSPISGHRSVSWYQQTPGQGLQFLFEYFSETQRNKGNFPGRFSGRQFSNSRSEMNVSTLELGDSALYLCASSNTGARANVLTFGAGSRLTVL.

The CDR3 sequence is CASSFWDRVDTEAFF. CDR3 DNA sequence: TGTGCCAGCAGTTTTTGGGACAGGGTCGACACTGAAGCTTTCTTT. The rearrangement joins TRBV27 to TRBJ1-1; 9 bases agree with TRBD1. Germline CDR1 and CDR2: MNHEY and SMNVEV (reference sequence). Trimming took 3 bases from V and 3 from J; bases not matched to a gene: 5. CDR3 length: 15 amino acids.

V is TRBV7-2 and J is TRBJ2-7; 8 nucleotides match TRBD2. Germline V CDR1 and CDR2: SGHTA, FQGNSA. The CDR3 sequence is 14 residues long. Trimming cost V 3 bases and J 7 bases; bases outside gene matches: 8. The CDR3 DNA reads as TGTGCCAGCAGCTTCGGGACTAGTATGAGTGAGCAGTACTTC. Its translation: CASSFGTSMSEQYF.

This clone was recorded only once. Here the CDR3 reads CASSFQGYAGAGEQYF. The CDR3 DNA reads TGTGCCAGCAGCTTCCAAGGATATGCGGGAGCGGGTGAGCAGTACTTC. The rearrangement joins TRBV7-2 to TRBJ2-7; the match to TRBD2 covers 7 bases. This CDR3 contains 16 residues. The ends lost 3 bases at V and 7 bases at J; junction bases unmatched: 15. Germline CDR1 and CDR2: SGHTA and FQGNSA. Variable domain in full (rest from reference TRBV7-2 and TRBJ2-7): GAGVSQSPSNKVTEKGKDVELRCDPISGHTALYWYRQSLGQGLEFLIYFQGNSAPDKSGLPSDRFSAERTGGSVSTLTIQRTQQEDSAVYLCASSFQGYAGAGEQYFGPGTRLTVT.

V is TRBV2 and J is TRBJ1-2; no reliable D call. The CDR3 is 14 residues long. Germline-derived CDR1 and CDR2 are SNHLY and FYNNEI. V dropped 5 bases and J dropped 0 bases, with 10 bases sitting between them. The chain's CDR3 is CASSNLAANYGYTF. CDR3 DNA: TGTGCCAGCAGTAATTTGGCGGCTAACTATGGCTACACCTTC.

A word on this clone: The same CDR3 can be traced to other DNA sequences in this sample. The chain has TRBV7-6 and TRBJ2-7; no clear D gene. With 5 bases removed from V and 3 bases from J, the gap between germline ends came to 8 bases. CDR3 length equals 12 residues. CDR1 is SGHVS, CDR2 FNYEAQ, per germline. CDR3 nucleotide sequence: TGTGCCAGCAGCCATTCCAGCTACGAGCAGTACTTC. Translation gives CASSHSSYEQYF.

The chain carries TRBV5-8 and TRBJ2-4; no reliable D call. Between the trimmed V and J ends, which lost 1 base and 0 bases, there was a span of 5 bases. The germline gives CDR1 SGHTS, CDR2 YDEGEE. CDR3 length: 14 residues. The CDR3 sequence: CASSLPVAKNIQYF. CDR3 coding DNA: TGTGCCAGCAGCTTGCCTGTAGCCAAAAACATTCAGTACTTC.

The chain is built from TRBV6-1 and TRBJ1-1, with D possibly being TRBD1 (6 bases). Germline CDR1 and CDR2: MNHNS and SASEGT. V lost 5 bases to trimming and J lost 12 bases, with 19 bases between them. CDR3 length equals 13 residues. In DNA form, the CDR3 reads TGTGCCAGCAGTTATGACGGACAGTATGGGACTTTCTTT. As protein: CASSYDGQYGTFF.